Shown below are 14 T cell receptor beta chains from a single sample sequenced in a study of blood T cell repertoires in COVID-19. Some clones are missing from TCRdb's copy, which holds only in-frame ones; the method was immunoSEQ multiplex PCR. The table includes over 200,000 clones, 80% to 85% detected once. The sequencing sample was made of peripheral blood. The receptors stem from an elderly woman with active or convalescent COVID-19.

The chain employs TRBV7-3 and TRBJ2-3; 11 nucleotides match TRBD2. The CDR3 has 16 residues. CDR1 SGHTA and CDR2 FQGTGA come from the germline V gene. The V gene end was trimmed by 5 bases and the J gene end by 3 bases; junction bases not matched to a gene: 7. The CDR3 loop reads CASSPYSGGGTDTQYF. In nucleotides, the CDR3 is TGTGCCAGCAGCCCCTATAGCGGGGGGGGGACAGATACGCAGTATTTT.

In this sample, this clone turned up a few times. The chain uses TRBV7-3 and TRBJ2-5, with a weak D call TRBD2 (5 bases). The CDR3 extends over 13 amino acids. Germline V gene sequence: CDR1 SGHTA, CDR2 FQGTGA. V gave up 4 bases and J gave up 4 bases, with 10 bases separating them. The CDR3, as DNA: TGTGCCAGCAGCTCCCGTCGGGGAGAGACCCAGTACTTC. This gives the protein CASSSRRGETQYF.

The chain combines TRBV24-1 with TRBJ1-2; maybe TRBD1 (5 bases). V was shortened by 2 bases and J by 8 bases, with 20 bases between the two germline ends. Germline V gene data show CDR1 as KGHDR and CDR2 as SFDVKD. This CDR3 is 16 amino acids long. The CDR3 coding sequence is TGTGCCACCAGTGATTCGACGGGGGTTGGGGCAGGAGGCTACACCTTC. This codes for CATSDSTGVGAGGYTF.

This clone was counted only a few times. This chain uses TRBV18 with TRBJ1-3; 7 bases align to TRBD1. J lost 4 bases, V lost 3 bases, and 6 bases had no gene match. Germline CDR1 is KGHSH and CDR2 is LQKENI. The CDR3 contains 15 residues. CDR3 coding DNA: TGTGCCAGCTCACCCCTCACAGGGGCGGGAAACACCATATATTTT. It translates to CASSPLTGAGNTIYF.

The chain carries TRBV29-1 and TRBJ2-1, with 9 bases identical to TRBD2. CDR3 length equals 15 residues. With V trimmed by 5 bases and J by 5 bases, 10 bases remained unmatched. CDR1 and CDR2 from the germline V gene are SQVTM and ANQGSEA. CDR3 region: CSVQPLAGVDNEQFF. The CDR3 bases are TGCAGCGTTCAACCCTTAGCGGGAGTCGACAATGAGCAGTTCTTC.

The V call is TRBV5-6, the J call TRBJ2-1; 7 bases agree with TRBD2. Germline V gene sequence: CDR1 SGHDT, CDR2 YYEEEE. Trimming at V came to 4 bases and at J to 10 bases, leaving 14 bases not matched to a gene. CDR3 size: 15 residues. CDR3 residues: CASSLRLASRGEQFF. In nucleotides, the CDR3 is TGTGCCAGCAGCCTCAGACTAGCATCCCGTGGGGAGCAGTTCTTC.

V gene TRBV6-2 or TRBV6-3 combines with J gene TRBJ1-6, with 12 bases matching TRBD1. V trimming: 5 bases; J trimming: 10 bases; junction bases outside the gene matches: 9. Germline-derived CDR1 and CDR2 are MNHEY and SVGEGT. This CDR3 comprises 16 residues. The CDR3 nucleotides are TGTGCCAGCAGTAAGGGACAGGGGGCGCTGGGGTCACCCCTCCACTTT. Translation: CASSKGQGALGSPLHF.

This clone was seen once. The V call is TRBV5-6, the J call TRBJ1-5, with TRBD1 matching over 8 bases. With V trimmed by 0 bases and J by 5 bases, 7 bases remained unmatched. The CDR3 has 16 amino acids. CDR1 is SGHDT, CDR2 YYEEEE, per germline. Here the CDR3 reads CASSLAGRGLHQPQHF. CDR3 DNA: TGTGCCAGCAGCTTGGCCGGCAGGGGGCTTCATCAGCCCCAGCATTTT.

The chain recombines TRBV10-2 with TRBJ1-2; TRBD1 aligns across 7 bases. The J segment lost 0 bases and the V segment lost 2 bases, leaving 9 bases of the junction unmatched. The germline gives CDR1 WSHSY, CDR2 SAAADI. The CDR3 covers 17 residues. Written as DNA, the CDR3 is TGCGCCAGCAGTGAGCCATATAAGGACAGGACTAACTATGGCTACACCTTC. The encoded protein is CASSEPYKDRTNYGYTF.

The chain links TRBV4-2 to TRBJ2-6; unclear D gene. V was shortened by 0 bases and J by 0 bases, with 6 bases between the two germline ends. The CDR3 covers 16 residues. CDR1 is LGHNA, CDR2 YNFKEQ, per germline. CDR3 protein: CASSQETGSGANVLTF. CDR3 DNA sequence: TGTGCCAGCAGCCAAGAAACCGGCTCTGGGGCCAACGTCCTGACTTTC.

The gene calls are TRBV4-1 and TRBJ1-4; no clear D gene. This CDR3 has 15 amino acids. Germline assignment: CDR1 MGHRA and CDR2 YSYEKL. V lost 4 bases and J 2 bases, leaving 11 bases between the germline ends. The CDR3, as DNA: TGCGCCAGCAGCCTCCCCCCGGGGACTAATGAAAAACTGTTTTTT. Its translation is CASSLPPGTNEKLFF.

The rearrangement uses TRBV7-3 and TRBJ2-2, with 14 nucleotides matching TRBD2. J was trimmed by 5 bases and V by 4 bases; bases with no gene match: 12. The CDR3 has 19 residues. Germline lookup yields CDR1 SGHTA and CDR2 FQGTGA. The CDR3 DNA follows: TGTGCCAGCAGCTCCGGACACGGGACTAGCGGGAGCTGGACCGGGGAGCTGTTTTTT. Translating it yields CASSSGHGTSGSWTGELFF.

This clone was found a few times. The genes are TRBV9 and TRBJ2-2; 10 bases map to TRBD1. With 2 bases clipped from V and 8 bases from J, the junction kept 3 bases outside the gene matches. CDR1 is SGDLS, CDR2 YYNGEE, per germline. This CDR3 is 14 amino acids long. The CDR3 sequence: CASSVGQGSGELFF. In nucleotides, the CDR3 is TGTGCCAGCAGCGTGGGACAGGGGTCGGGGGAGCTGTTTTTT.

The V gene is TRBV7-9, the J gene TRBJ1-1, with D tentatively TRBD1 (5 bases). This CDR3 has 14 amino acids. Between the trimmed V and J ends, which lost 2 bases and 4 bases, there was a span of 11 bases. Germline CDR1 and CDR2: SEHNR and FQNEAQ (reference sequence). The CDR3 loop reads CASSLNQGSTEAFF. CDR3 DNA: TGTGCCAGCAGCTTAAATCAGGGAAGCACTGAAGCTTTCTTT.